This TCR beta chain was documented in a study of cytomegalovirus exposure and HLA in healthy donors (dated by TCRdb to between 2016 and 2019). Describing the broader study: An earlier analysis of roughly 570 of the donors reported about 260 Gb of sequence data and around 100 million unique TCR beta sequences obtained from roughly 170 million T cells. An early release that covered fewer than 800 HLA-typed donors contained about 290 gigabases of sequencing data and roughly 84 million unique TCR sequences. The genetic ancestry cluster associated with self-reported Caucasian donors included 81% of the 300 to 400 genotyped donors. The study aimed to test whether signatures of past pathogen exposure could be identified by cataloging public T cell receptors. The T cell repertoires of 670 or so subjects were profiled by immunosequencing and related to cytomegalovirus serostatus. In addition to the first cohort of approximately 650 subjects, a separate validation cohort of approximately 110 different subjects was used. The study combined high-throughput TCR immunosequencing, statistical association of individual TCRs with disease status, and machine learning to predict cytomegalovirus infection status. A later analysis re-analyzed previously published TCR beta repertoires from about 600 donors and added high-resolution HLA genotyping to study TCR occurrence patterns. The later analysis used no new phenotypic data to find candidate immune exposures, relying instead on TCR beta sequences and their occurrence across donors. In an earlier analysis of roughly 580 of the donors, high-throughput TCR beta sequencing was used to judge whether each TCR beta V gene segment behaved as functional or pseudogenic. Alongside the repertoire data, information on donor age, sex, ethnicity and CMV serostatus was compiled. A later genetic analysis took genome-wide SNP genotypes for 398 of the 666 donors and used that subset as a discovery cohort. All discovery cohort repertoires had been generated using a single sequencing platform. Both class I and class II loci were covered by HLA typing, at four-digit resolution. Typing coverage differed by locus: A, B, C, DRB1 and DQB1 were typed in roughly 620-640 donors, DQA1 in 522, DPA1 in approximately 600, and DPB1 in just under 480. Roughly 5 DR-DQ haplotypes were handled as single units for association and clustering, since linkage in the cohort was strong. Across 300 to 400 genotyped donors of the cohort, an average of about 220,000 unique TCR beta nucleotide sequences per donor were sequenced, and roughly a sixth of those sequences were non-productive. What the authors observed across the whole study: While some public TCRs were present in many individuals, most TCR sequences turned up only very rarely across donors. Only TCR beta chains were sequenced in this cohort, and the absence of alpha or paired-chain data limited detectable features. Because HLA typing was missing for some donors at each locus, association tests included only the typed subset. Compared with the roughly 670-donor mean, donors in an Asian-associated ancestry cluster had fewer N-insertions in productive TCRs, according to a later genetic analysis. For the cohort, immune exposure information was limited to CMV serostatus. The study gave a list of about 170 TCR beta chains associated with cytomegalovirus. A further reported finding was that TCR beta sequences accurately predicted the HLA-A and HLA-B alleles for most subjects in the first cohort. A cluster of highly shared sequence variants was judged likely to be a technical artifact of the sequencing pipeline. Because counts were too low, approximately 18 rarely observed V segments, including chromosome 9 orphons, were excluded from the earlier analysis of fewer than 650 of the donors. A later analysis found that most CMV-associated TCR beta chains appeared HLA-restricted, with HLA associations seemingly driven largely by CMV exposure. A later genetic analysis associated a missense DCLRE1C variant with V-gene and J-gene trimming of TCR beta chains, and an independent cohort replicated the association. Because the 87-base-pair reads could not distinguish some IMGT-functional V segments, including TRBV6-2 and TRBV6-3, those segments were excluded. A few of the identified cytomegalovirus-associated TCR beta chains were confirmed in vitro to be specific for cytomegalovirus antigens. Cytomegalovirus status was reported to be diagnosed by the classifier with high specificity and sensitivity in both the original and validation cohorts. A later analysis reported that several top co-occurrence clusters appeared linked to parvovirus B19, influenza, CMV and Epstein-Barr virus. In an earlier analysis of some 640 of the donors, most TCR beta V segments were observed in productive rearrangements about 87% or about 30% of the time, broadly matching IMGT annotations. The authors suggested that the approach could potentially be generalized to other disease states and immunological phenotypes. Sequencing depth was assumed to be roughly uniform across donors in the presence/absence analyses, though that assumption may not hold. Assigning TCR associations to individual alleles was difficult when HLA alleles, especially DR and DQ, strongly co-occurred. Specific HLA alleles were associated with 16,951 TCR beta sequences at a false discovery rate of 0.05 in a later analysis. Compared with equally common non-associated chains, HLA-associated TCR beta chains in a later analysis were more clonally expanded and had lower generation probabilities. In a later analysis, the rate of TCR association differed among HLA loci, with DRB1 alleles having the most associated TCRs and HLA-C alleles having the fewest. Linkage disequilibrium might explain the correlated functional status among segregating V segments, but an unknown experimental factor could not be excluded.

CDR1 and CDR2 are drawn from the germline V gene: ENHRY, SYGVKD. V ends up 6 bases short and J 5 bases short, with an unmatched junction base count of 5. The CDR3 sequence holds 13 residues, the cysteine and phenylalanine included. Only CDR3 DNA is held: 39 bases, read in frame from base 1. Library prep was done by the immunoSEQ multiplex PCR assay. A mixture of 60 forward primers for TCR Vbeta segments and 13 reverse primers for TCR Jbeta segments was used in the multiplex PCR. The CDR3 region of rearranged TCR beta genes was amplified from genomic DNA by a multiplex PCR assay. The amplified TCR beta libraries were sequenced on the Illumina HiSeq System as 87-base-pair reads. Processing in the source paper ran as follows. In a later analysis, 80 million or so unique TCR beta chains were counted across the 500 to 850 repertoires, and roughly 11 million of these chains were shared by at least two donors. Raw reads were error-corrected and collapsed into unique sequences by a nearest-neighbor algorithm in which closely related sequences were merged to remove PCR and sequencing errors. V, D and J gene segments were assigned by aligning CDR3 sequences to IMGT reference sequences. For a sequence to be retained, a match of at least six nucleotides was required to both a V gene segment and a J gene segment. A rearrangement counted as productive if the CDR3 had no stop codons and remained in frame with V and J, and every other rearrangement counted as non-productive. CDR3 was defined according to IMGT convention as the region running from the second conserved V-encoded cysteine to the conserved J-encoded phenylalanine. The earlier analysis of about 560 of the donors excluded any sequence lacking an unambiguous match to a single V gene segment. In an earlier analysis of around 590 of the donors, a V segment was called functional when productive rearrangements were above 56.7%, and segregating when the standard deviation between donors exceeded 5%. A statistical classification framework was developed to diagnose cytomegalovirus status using the catalog of TCR beta chain sequences. In a later analysis, V and J genes were assigned by comparing TCR nucleotide sequences against IMGT/GENE-DB human TR gene sequences. Using the TCRdist pipeline, a later analysis assigned CDR3 sequences along with most-parsimonious VDJ recombination scenarios. In a later analysis, each TCR beta chain was defined by its CDR3 amino acid sequence together with its V-gene family, and reads without a unique V-gene family were excluded. In a later analysis, 550 to 650 highly shared, low-generation-probability nucleotide sequences were removed to address suspected cross-contamination and a sequencing artifact. In a later analysis, a clonal expansion index for each public chain was calculated from normalized within-repertoire ranks of inferred template counts. In a later analysis, generation probabilities were computed with a VDJ recombination model fitted to out-of-frame rearrangements, and the resulting probabilities were checked against IGoR. A later analysis scored TCR-TCR, TCR-HLA and TCR-CMV co-occurrence with hypergeometric tests, applying a repertoire-size bias correction to TCR pairs. To estimate false discovery rates, a later analysis permuted the HLA or CMV assignments 20 times. In a later analysis, co-occurring TCRs were grouped using DBSCAN, with TCRdist sequence similarity added in when clustering inside HLA-allele-positive subsets. Repertoires with fewer than 30,000 or more than 120,000 public chains were left out of co-occurrence clustering, as were roughly five repertoires with anomalous nucleotide sharing. TCRdb carries this immuneACCESS record with in-frame sequences only. Its versions omit some clonotypes, under half of them owing to an unresolved V gene in the studies checked, with the rest unexplained. D and trimming were read from the DNA, whereas the V and J calls and clone size are those reported in that table. The table for this sample shows tens of thousands of clones. Of the sample, 15% falls within the top ten clones.

To note about this clone: What antigen it recognizes has not been identified.

The cohort comprised some 700 healthy bone marrow donors. Cohort members were all nominally healthy when sampled, although unrecorded immune exposures were likely present. The donor tested CMV seropositive, placing the donor among the 289 seropositive members of the cohort. Every donor gave a peripheral blood sample, and the peripheral blood mononuclear cells from that sample were used for TCR beta sequencing. The Qiagen DNeasy Blood Extraction Kit was used to extract genomic DNA from the blood cell samples. Recombination connected TRBV10-3 to TRBJ1-1; TRBD1 aligns with 8 central bases. The clonotype comes from a man in his fifties in good health and CMV-seropositive. Sequencing was done on a sample of PBMCs. The CDR3 is CAISGTGGTEAFF. The bases are TGTGCCATCAGCGGAACAGGGGGAACTGAAGCTTTCTTT.